This TCR beta chain originates from a study of T cells in narcolepsy. Study overall: Donors had narcolepsy type 1 or type 2, or were healthy controls. Findings and limits, study-wide: Comparing one patient's CSF and blood CD4+ clonotypes highlighted HCRT- and TRIB2-specific autoreactive clonotypes. Some memory CD4+ repertoires had no autoreactive clone sequences. Reportedly, autoreactive clonotypes were serially detected in patients' blood but not controls'.

TCRdb keeps only in-frame clones here, not all; method: immunoSEQ multiplex PCR. The sample holds some 34,000 clones, roughly 77% seen once. Comments on this clone: Its antigen is currently unknown.

This CDR3 has 13 residues. Between the trimmed V and J ends, which lost 6 bases and 8 bases, there was a span of 13 bases. Germline V gives CDR1 MNHEY, CDR2 SVGAGI. Sequencing was carried out using memory (CD45RA-) CD4+ T cells from blood. The chain carries TRBV6-5 and TRBJ1-4, with a tentative D call TRBD1 (5 bases). The source is a human donor in good health. The CDR3 protein is CASSPGIGEKLFF. The CDR3 nucleotides read TGTGCCAGCAGCCCAGGGATAGGAGAAAAACTGTTTTTT.